The 16 T cell receptor beta chains below all came from one sample that was sequenced in a study of response to subunit inactivated influenza vaccine. One entry per CDR3 protein, called by TCRdb with MiXCR from the RT-PCR reads. The table has roughly 710,000 distinct CDR3 sequences, approximately 14% seen once; the top ten hold 7.6%. Material: PBMCs from blood, obtained 14 days before vaccination. Every receptor here comes from a man aged 50-60 years who received an inactivated influenza vaccine.

Many counts were recorded for this clonotype. The chain joins TRBV6-5 to TRBJ2-3; TRBD1 might be the D (6 bases). Trimming took 3 bases from V and 3 from J, leaving 10 bases between them. From germline, CDR1 is MNHEY and CDR2 SVGAGI. CDR3 length: 14 residues. This CDR3 reads CASSYSRGTDTQYF. The CDR3 DNA sequence: TGTGCCAGCAGTTATAGCAGGGGAACAGATACGCAGTATTTT.

This chain joins TRBV6-5 and TRBJ2-1, with 8 bases fitting TRBD2. V gave up 2 bases and J gave up 6 bases; unmatched junction bases: 6. Germline V gene sequence: CDR1 MNHEY, CDR2 SVGAGI. The CDR3 is 15 amino acids. CDR3: CASSYREGRINEQFF. The CDR3 nucleotides are TGTGCCAGCAGTTACCGGGAGGGAAGAATCAATGAGCAGTTCTTC.

This clonotype was observed a handful of times. The chain carries TRBV28 and TRBJ1-2; 8 positions agree with TRBD1. CDR1 MDHEN and CDR2 SYDVKM come from the germline V gene. Trimming cost V 6 bases and J 8 bases; bases outside gene matches: 5. The CDR3 is made up of 12 amino acids. Written as DNA, the CDR3 is TGTGCCAGCAGGGCAGGGGGCGGAGGCTACACCTTC. It is translated as CASRAGGGGYTF.

The table lists this clonotype with a few counts. The J gene is TRBJ2-4, the V gene TRBV24-1; D is perhaps TRBD1 (5 bases). Trimming shortened V by 3 bases and J by 4 bases, and 18 bases separated the two germline ends. Looked up from germline, CDR1 is KGHDR and CDR2 is SFDVKD. This CDR3 comprises 17 residues. The CDR3 here is CATSDGTGRVGKNIQYF. The CDR3 nucleotides are TGTGCCACCAGTGATGGCACAGGTCGCGTTGGGAAAAACATTCAGTACTTC.

Only a few counts were recorded for this clonotype. This chain links TRBV2 with TRBJ1-4; D not resolved. Trimming stripped 6 bases from V and 3 bases from J, with 5 bases between. The length of the CDR3 is 12 residues. Germline CDR1 reads SNHLY; CDR2 reads FYNNEI. DNA of the CDR3: TGTGCCAGCAGGGTGGCTAATGAAAAACTGTTTTTT. This gives the protein CASRVANEKLFF.

The J gene is TRBJ2-7, the V gene TRBV4-1; no definite D call. The V end lost 0 bases, the J end lost 2 bases, and 11 bases lay between the germline ends. The CDR3 runs 15 residues. From germline, CDR1 is MGHRA and CDR2 YSYEKL. The CDR3, as DNA: TGCGCCAGCAGCCAAGATGAACCTTCAGCCTACGAGCAGTACTTC. Translating it yields CASSQDEPSAYEQYF.

The rearrangement joins TRBV4-3 to TRBJ1-4; 9 bases are a match to TRBD1. The germline gives CDR1 LGHNA, CDR2 YSLEER. The CDR3 is 15 amino acids. Trimming took 2 bases from V and 10 from J; bases not matched to a gene: 8. CDR3 bases: TGCGCCAGCAGCCAAACCGGGACAGGGTCTCGAAAACTGTTTTTT. Translation: CASSQTGTGSRKLFF.

About this clonotype itself: With a much larger clone just one base away, this may be a read error. The chain carries TRBV19 and TRBJ1-1, with TRBD1 matching 7 bases. The germline V gene encodes CDR1 LNHDA and CDR2 SQIVND (reference sequence). This CDR3 contains 19 residues. CDR3: CASRIYRAGVTGRETGAFF. For the CDR3, the DNA is TGTGCCAGTAGGATTTATAGGGCTGGGGTGACAGGGAGGGAGACTGGAGCTTTCTTT. The full variable domain, in which reference TRBV19 and TRBJ1-1 provide the parts outside the CDR3, is DGGITQSPKYLFRKEGQNVTLSCEQNLNHDAMYWYRQDPGQGLRLIYYSQIVNDFQKGDIAEGYSVSREKKESFPLTVTSAQKNPTAFYLCASRIYRAGVTGRETGAFFGQGTRLTVV.

The chain combines TRBV6-1 with TRBJ2-7; TRBD2 matches at 7 bases. The junction had 11 bases not matched to a gene; V was cut back by 2 bases and J by 4 bases. CDR3 length equals 16 residues. Germline V CDR1 and CDR2: MNHNS, SASEGT. CDR3 DNA: TGTGCCAGCAGTGAATACAGTGGCGGGAGTAGATACGAGCAGTACTTC. It encodes CASSEYSGGSRYEQYF.

This chain uses TRBV5-1 with TRBJ2-7; D is unclear. The V end lost 6 bases, the J end lost 4 bases, and 29 bases lay between the germline ends. Germline V gene data show CDR1 as SGHRS and CDR2 as YFSETQ. CDR3 length equals 18 residues. CDR3 region: CASTEALLDPGLGYEQYF. CDR3 nucleotides: TGCGCCAGCACCGAGGCCCTTTTAGATCCAGGTCTGGGATACGAGCAGTACTTC.

V is TRBV7-9 and J is TRBJ2-1; perhaps D is TRBD1 or TRBD2 (5 bases each). V was clipped by 5 bases and J by 0 bases, with 11 bases between them. This CDR3 spans 15 amino acids. CDR1 is SEHNR and CDR2 is FQNEAQ in the germline V gene (reference sequence). The CDR3 loop is CASSRQRSSYNEQFF. Here the CDR3 DNA reads TGTGCCAGCAGCCGACAGCGGAGCTCCTACAATGAGCAGTTCTTC.

The V call is TRBV24-1, the J call TRBJ2-7; D might be TRBD1 (6 bases). CDR3 size: 13 residues. Between the trimmed V and J ends, which lost 2 bases and 4 bases, there was a span of 8 bases. From germline, CDR1 is KGHDR and CDR2 SFDVKD. In nucleotides, the CDR3 is TGTGCCACCAGTGATTCGGACAGATACGAGCAGTACTTC. Its translation: CATSDSDRYEQYF.

The rearrangement links TRBV7-6 to TRBJ1-2; 9 nucleotides agree with TRBD1. Germline lookup yields CDR1 SGHVS and CDR2 FNYEAQ. The CDR3 spans 16 residues. Trimming at V came to 5 bases and at J to 8 bases, leaving 15 bases not matched to a gene. This chain's CDR3 is CASSPKRTGAPSGYTF. In DNA form, the CDR3 reads TGTGCCAGCAGCCCCAAGAGGACAGGGGCCCCTTCCGGCTACACCTTC. The whole variable domain, remainder taken from reference TRBV7-6 and TRBJ1-2, is GAGVSQSPRYKVTKRGQDVALRCDPISGHVSLYWYRQALGQGPEFLTYFNYEAQQDKSGLPNDRFSAERPEGSISTLTIQRTEQRDSAMYRCASSPKRTGAPSGYTFGSGTRLTVV.

V gene TRBV10-3 combines with J gene TRBJ2-7; the D is unclear. CDR1 and CDR2 (germline): ENHRY, SYGVKD. This CDR3 comprises 12 residues. V was trimmed by 2 bases and J by 4 bases, leaving 6 bases between them. CDR3 amino acids: CAISEVRYEQYF. CDR3 nucleotide sequence: TGTGCCATCAGTGAGGTGCGTTACGAGCAGTACTTC.

The chain employs TRBV12-3 or TRBV12-4 and TRBJ2-3; 8 bases are shared with TRBD1. The CDR3 contains 14 residues. The trim removed 10 bases at V and 3 bases at J, leaving 9 bases unmatched. The CDR3 protein is CAIGQGGRTDTQYF. CDR3 nucleotide sequence: TGTGCCATTGGACAGGGCGGACGAACAGATACGCAGTATTTT.

The chain has TRBV7-2 and TRBJ2-1; D uncertain. V lost 4 bases, J lost 5 bases, and 12 bases lay in between. Germline V gene sequence: CDR1 SGHTA, CDR2 FQGNSA. The CDR3 consists of 14 residues. This CDR3 is CASSSSYADNEQFF. CDR3 coding DNA: TGTGCCAGCAGCTCGTCCTACGCCGACAATGAGCAGTTCTTC.